The rows below give T cell receptor beta chains drawn from one sample of a study of OX40 agonist ivuxolimab in advanced cancers. Libraries were prepared by immunoSEQ multiplex PCR; TCRdb keeps only in-frame clonotypes and omits some of them. Altogether over 80,000 clones are present, just over 90% being singletons, with the ten largest covering 0.33%. The source was CD4+ or CD8+ T cells sorted from blood, collected in a trial of the OX40 agonist ivuxolimab. These receptors were taken from an adult with an advanced solid tumor such as melanoma, head and neck, liver or kidney cancer. Both conserved end residues are part of each CDR3. Each record gives: clone size, D gene, J gene, V gene, CDR3 DNA, CDR3 protein. D genes are given only for firm matches. Not every row has a clone size; where given, it reads once, few, many or a size class.

size: -
D: -
J: TRBJ2-3
V: TRBV5-5
DNA: TGTGCCAGCAGCTTGGACAGGCTTAGCACAGATACGCAGTATTTT
CDR3: CASSLDRLSTDTQYF

size: -
D: -
J: TRBJ2-7
V: TRBV4-1
DNA: TGCGCCAGCAGCCAGTCCGGGACTGCCGTTTACGAGCAGTACTTC
CDR3: CASSQSGTAVYEQYF

size: -
D: -
J: TRBJ2-2
V: TRBV18
DNA: TGTGCCAGCTCAGTAACGAACACCGGGGAGCTGTTTTTT
CDR3: CASSVTNTGELFF

size: -
D: -
J: TRBJ1-4
V: TRBV7-9
DNA: TGTGCCAGCAGCTTAGGTCTCCTCCTCGGGGATGGAAAACTGTTTTTT
CDR3: CASSLGLLLGDGKLFF

size: -
D: -
J: TRBJ1-5
V: TRBV19
DNA: TGTGCCAGTAGTATAGCCCAGGTTAGCAATCAGCCCCAGCATTTT
CDR3: CASSIAQVSNQPQHF

size: -
D: -
J: TRBJ1-1
V: TRBV5-1
DNA: TGCGCCAGCAGCACCGGGACTGAGAACACTGAAGCTTTCTTT
CDR3: CASSTGTENTEAFF

size: -
D: -
J: TRBJ2-5
V: TRBV25-1
DNA: TGTGCCAGCAGTGCCCCCCGTCTGTACCAAGAGACCCAGTACTTC
CDR3: CASSAPRLYQETQYF

size: -
D: -
J: TRBJ2-3
V: TRBV6-1
DNA: TGTGCCAGCAGGACGACGGGTGTACGGGGAGATACGCAGTATTTT
CDR3: CASRTTGVRGDTQYF

size: -
D: TRBD2
J: TRBJ2-1
V: TRBV28
DNA: TGTGCCAGCAGTAAGGGACTAGCGGGAATTCGTGAGCAGTTCTTC
CDR3: CASSKGLAGIREQFF

size: -
D: TRBD2
J: TRBJ2-7
V: TRBV9
DNA: TGTGCCAGCAGCCCCCAGTCCCTAGCGGGAGGCGAGCAGTACTTC
CDR3: CASSPQSLAGGEQYF

size: once
D: TRBD1
J: TRBJ1-5
V: TRBV28
DNA: TGTGCCAGCAGGACAGGGGCTCTTAGCAATCAGCCCCAGCATTTT
CDR3: CASRTGALSNQPQHF